Listed here is a single T cell receptor beta chain. The study recruited people aged about 18 to 95 years across roughly 23 US areas. Cohort 3 donors counted as recovered after two negative PCRs, clearance, or resolved symptoms. The sample originates from a study of blood T cell repertoires in COVID-19. Study details: T cells, B-cell-depleted T cells, or PBMCs supplied cDNA or gDNA.

Germline V gene sequence: CDR1 LGHDT, CDR2 YNNKEL (reference sequence). The trim removed 4 bases at V and 8 bases at J, leaving 15 bases unmatched. This CDR3 region has 16 residues. In the original processing: Cell counts per sample came from amplifying reference gene primers. Profiled with immunoSEQ multiplex PCR; TCRdb holds only in-frame clones, not every one. V, J and clone size are taken as reported in that table, and D and trimming were inferred from the DNA itself. Of approximately 200,000 clones in the sample, approximately 84% were seen once. This clonotype originated in a man aged 35 to 55 who had recovered from COVID-19. Sequenced input: PBMCs or T cells enriched from blood (not recorded which). J is TRBJ1-2 and V is TRBV3-1 (or the pseudogene TRBV3-2); the match to TRBD1 covers 8 bases. DNA for the CDR3: TGTGCCAGCAGCCCTACCGGGGCAGGGGGCACTAGCGGCTACACCTTC. Translated: CASSPTGAGGTSGYTF.